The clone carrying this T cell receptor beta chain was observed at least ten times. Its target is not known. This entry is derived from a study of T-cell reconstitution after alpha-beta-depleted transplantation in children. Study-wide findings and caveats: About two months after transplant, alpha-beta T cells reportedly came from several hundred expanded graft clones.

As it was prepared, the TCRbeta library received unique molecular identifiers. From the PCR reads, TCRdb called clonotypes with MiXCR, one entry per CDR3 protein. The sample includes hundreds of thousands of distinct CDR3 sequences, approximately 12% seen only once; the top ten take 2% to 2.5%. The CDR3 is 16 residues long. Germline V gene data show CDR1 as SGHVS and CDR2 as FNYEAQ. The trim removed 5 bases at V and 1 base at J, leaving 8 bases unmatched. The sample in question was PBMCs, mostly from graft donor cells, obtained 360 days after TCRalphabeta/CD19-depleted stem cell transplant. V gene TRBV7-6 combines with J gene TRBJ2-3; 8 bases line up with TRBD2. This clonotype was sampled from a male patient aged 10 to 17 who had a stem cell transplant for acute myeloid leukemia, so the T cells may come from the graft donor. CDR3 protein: CASSLGTSGRTDTQYF. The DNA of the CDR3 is TGTGCCAGCAGCCTAGGTACTAGCGGTCGCACAGATACGCAGTATTTT.